A selection of T cell receptor beta chains follows, all from one sample in a study of OX40 agonist ivuxolimab in advanced cancers. The repertoire was sequenced with immunoSEQ multiplex PCR; TCRdb's copy has only in-frame clones and lacks some. Of under 90,000 clones listed, more than 75% were seen once; the top ten hold approximately 0.98%. The sequences come from CD4+ or CD8+ T cells sorted from blood, collected in a trial of the OX40 agonist ivuxolimab. The source is an adult with an advanced solid tumor such as melanoma, head and neck, liver or kidney cancer. Each CDR3 is given with its conserved first and last residue. A D gene is named only where the DNA matches it firmly. The size entry is marked missing in some rows and otherwise reads once, few, many or a size class.

TRBJ2-7 | - | TRBD2 | TRBV4-2 | TGTGCCAGCAGCCCCGGACTAGCGGCTTACTACGAGCAGTACTTC | CASSPGLAAYYEQYF
TRBJ2-1 | - | TRBD2 | TRBV10-3 | TGTGCCATCAACCTAGCGGGACCCGCTTCCAATGAGCAGTTCTTC | CAINLAGPASNEQFF
TRBJ1-4 | - | TRBD1 | TRBV7-9 | TGTGCCAGCAGCCAAGCTCCCGAGGACAGGATCTTTTTT | CASSQAPEDRIFF
TRBJ2-3 | - | - | TRBV5-1 | TGCGCCAGCAGCTTGGCGTCCGATACGCAGTATTTT | CASSLASDTQYF
TRBJ2-4 | few | - | TRBV15 | TGTGCCACCGGGACTTACAAAAACATTCAGTACTTC | CATGTYKNIQYF
TRBJ2-4 | - | - | TRBV2 | TGTGCCAGCAGTGACGCTCTTTTTGGGGGGGCCGGCAAAAACATTCAGTACTTC | CASSDALFGGAGKNIQYF
TRBJ2-3 | - | TRBD2 | TRBV5-1 | TGCGCCAGCAGCTCCCTTAGCGGGAGAACAGATACGCAGTATTTT | CASSSLSGRTDTQYF
TRBJ1-1 | - | - | TRBV25-1 | TGTGCCAGCAGTGATTACGTCGCCCCTGAAGCTTTCTTT | CASSDYVAPEAFF
TRBJ2-1 | - | - | TRBV11-2 | TGTGCCAGCAGCGTCGCGGCGGGGTCCTACAATGAGCAGTTCTTC | CASSVAAGSYNEQFF
TRBJ2-7 | once | - | TRBV7-2 | TGTGCCAGCAGCTCCCATCAGGGGCTTGGGTTCGATAGTCCCTACGAGCAGTACTTC | CASSSHQGLGFDSPYEQYF
TRBJ2-5 | - | TRBD1 | TRBV28 | TGTGCCAGCAGTTTTTCCGGGACAGGGACTGAGACCCAGTACTTC | CASSFSGTGTETQYF
TRBJ1-4 | - | - | TRBV2 | TGTGCCAGCAGTGTAAACCCAGGAGCTAATGAAAAACTGTTTTTT | CASSVNPGANEKLFF
TRBJ1-5 | - | - | TRBV6-4 | TGTGCCAGCAGTGCTGGGAGCAATCAGCCCCAGCATTTT | CASSAGSNQPQHF
TRBJ2-7 | - | TRBD1 | TRBV7-2 | TGTGCCAGCAGCTTAGCCCCGGGACAGATCGGTCTGTACTTC | CASSLAPGQIGLYF
TRBJ1-5 | - | - | TRBV6-5 | TGTGCCAGCACTAAAATGCCTAATCAGCCCCAGCATTTT | CASTKMPNQPQHF
TRBJ1-5 | - | TRBD1 | TRBV23-1 | TGCGCCCGCTCGACAGGGGCCAGTCAGCCCCAGCATTTT | CARSTGASQPQHF
TRBJ2-1 | - | - | TRBV7-7 | TGTGCTAGCAGCTCCGGGACTGGAAGATCGGATGAGCAGTTCTTC | CASSSGTGRSDEQFF
TRBJ2-1 | - | TRBD2 | TRBV27 | TGTGCCAGCAGTTTACAATGGACTAGCGGTATAAACAATGAGCAGTTCTTC | CASSLQWTSGINNEQFF
TRBJ2-3 | - | - | TRBV7-2 | TGTGCCAGCAGCTTATCTAGCCTTAGCACAGATACGCAGTATTTT | CASSLSSLSTDTQYF
TRBJ2-7 | - | TRBD2 | TRBV19 | TGTGCCAGTAGTCTCTCCGGGGGGGCGTTCGGCTCCTACGAGCAGTACTTC | CASSLSGGAFGSYEQYF
TRBJ2-5 | - | - | TRBV27 | TGTGCCAGCAGTTTATCTCTCCAGAGAATGGGGACCCAGTACTTC | CASSLSLQRMGTQYF
TRBJ2-4 | - | TRBD2 | TRBV27 | TGTGCCAGCAGCTCGGGACTAGCGGGAGTTGCCAAAAACATTCAGTACTTC | CASSSGLAGVAKNIQYF
TRBJ2-5 | - | TRBD2 | TRBV7-2 | TGTGCCAGCAGCTCGCGGGTCGGGAGGGGGTACCAAGAGACCCAGTACTTC | CASSSRVGRGYQETQYF
TRBJ2-7 | - | TRBD2 | TRBV7-2 | TGTGCCAGCAGCTACCGTAGCGGGAGTATCCACGAGCAGTACTTC | CASSYRSGSIHEQYF
TRBJ2-6 | - | - | TRBV19 | TGTGCCAGTAGTATCACAGGGCGTTCCTCTGGGGCCAACGTCCTGACTTTC | CASSITGRSSGANVLTF
TRBJ2-1 | - | - | TRBV9 | TGTGCCAGCAGCGAGGGAGGTACAGGGTTATACAATGAGCAGTTCTTC | CASSEGGTGLYNEQFF
TRBJ1-2 | - | - | TRBV5-1 | TGCGCCAGCAGCTTGGAGCCGCGAGGGAAGTCGGGCTACACCTTC | CASSLEPRGKSGYTF
TRBJ1-5 | - | - | TRBV19 | TGTGCCAGTAGTACGGGACGAGTGGGCAATCAGCCCCAGCATTTT | CASSTGRVGNQPQHF
TRBJ2-7 | - | - | TRBV6-1 | TGTGCCAGCACGATTAGCGCAGGCGAGCAGTACTTC | CASTISAGEQYF
TRBJ2-2 | once | - | TRBV18 | TGTGCCAGCTCACCCTCATATGGCGGGGAGCTGTTTTTT | CASSPSYGGELFF
TRBJ2-4 | - | TRBD1 | TRBV18 | TGTGCCAGCTCCGAAATGGGGACAGATTTAGCCAAAAACATTCAGTACTTC | CASSEMGTDLAKNIQYF
TRBJ2-5 | - | TRBD2 | TRBV7-2 | TGTGCCAGCAGCTTGGACACAGGCGGGGGAGAGACCCAGTACTTC | CASSLDTGGGETQYF
TRBJ2-5 | - | - | TRBV5-4 | TGTGCCAGCAGCGTTGGAGGGGGAGAGACCCAGTACTTC | CASSVGGGETQYF
TRBJ2-7 | - | TRBD1 | TRBV7-2 | TGTGCCAGCAGCTTAAGGTTGGGACAGGGGGACTACGAGCAGTACTTC | CASSLRLGQGDYEQYF
TRBJ2-2 | few | - | TRBV15 | TGTGCCACCAGCAAGGGGTACGGGGAGCTGTTTTTT | CATSKGYGELFF
TRBJ1-1 | - | TRBD1 | TRBV29-1 | TGCAGCGTTAACAGGGGGCGGGACACTGAAGCTTTCTTT | CSVNRGRDTEAFF
TRBJ2-7 | - | TRBD1 | TRBV6-6 | TGTGCCAGCAGTGGACGGGACAGGGGTACCGAGCAGTACTTC | CASSGRDRGTEQYF